This TCR beta chain was recovered during a study of shared clonotypes between healthy human individuals. Per sorted-subset replicate PCR, input was roughly 200 ng DNA, representing tens of thousands of T cell genomes. Data came from immunoSEQ multiplex PCR; TCRdb stores just in-frame clones and leaves some out. Of approximately 1.9 million clones in the sample, around 93% were seen once. General study findings and limits: Relative to their counterparts shared across all four donors, non-shared clonotypes exhibited diminished generation probabilities.

The naive CD8 subset, CD45RO-negative cells positively selected for CCR7, excluded terminally differentiated effector memory CD45RA+ cells. About this clone itself: Antigen specificity is unknown.

The receptor was isolated from a man younger than 30 in good health. Some clones in this sample may be carry-over from other donors' samples. The sample comprised naive CD8+ T cells from PBMCs.

In nucleotides, the CDR3 is TGTGCCAGCAGTAGCGGGAGTAGGTCCTACAATGAGCAGTTCTTC. Translation gives CASSSGSRSYNEQFF. This chain links TRBV6-5 with TRBJ2-1; 8 bases are a match to TRBD2. Losses at the gene ends were 5 bases for V and 1 base for J; bases not matched to a gene: 4. This CDR3 contains 15 residues. The germline V gene encodes CDR1 MNHEY and CDR2 SVGAGI.